Listed below are T cell receptor beta chains from one sample, sequenced in a study of cytomegalovirus exposure and HLA in healthy donors. The method was immunoSEQ multiplex PCR; TCRdb's version includes in-frame clones alone and lacks a portion of them. This sample has roughly 120,000 clones, with approximately 70% found just once. The sample taken for sequencing was PBMCs. All receptors derive from a man aged 40-49 years in good health and CMV-seronegative. The CDR3 runs from the conserved cysteine through the conserved F or W. Each record gives: D gene, clone size, V gene, J gene, CDR3 DNA, CDR3 protein. The D gene is left open where the match is weak. Clone size is not always given. Where it is, it says once, few, many or a class for expanded clones.

.	few	TRBV27	TRBJ1-6	TGTGCCAGCAGTCCCCCGGGAGGCACCCTCCACTTT	CASSPPGGTLHF
.	few	TRBV13	TRBJ1-2	TGTGCCAGCAGCTTGGGGGCCGGGGGCTACACCTTC	CASSLGAGGYTF
TRBD1	.	TRBV2	TRBJ2-3	TGTGCCAGCATTCGGGACAGGGGGCAAGATACGCAGTATTTT	CASIRDRGQDTQYF
TRBD1	.	TRBV12-5	TRBJ2-7	TGTGCTAGTGGCACTGAAGACAGGGGTTTCTACGAGCAGTACTTC	CASGTEDRGFYEQYF
.	.	TRBV2	TRBJ2-7	TGTGCCAGCAGTGATGGCGGATACTACGAGCAGTACTTC	CASSDGGYYEQYF
TRBD1	.	TRBV29-1	TRBJ2-7	TGCAGCGTTGAAGGGAGGACAGGGCCCCGCGAGCAGTACTTC	CSVEGRTGPREQYF
.	.	TRBV7-3	TRBJ2-1	TGTGCCAGCAGCTTAAAGCCCTTTCTAGCGAACTCCTACAATGAGCAGTTCTTC	CASSLKPFLANSYNEQFF
.	.	TRBV4-2	TRBJ2-5	TGTGCCAGCAGCCAATCCTCCGAGACCCAGTACTTC	CASSQSSETQYF
TRBD2	.	TRBV6-6	TRBJ2-3	TGTGCCAGCAGTTTACCCGGGGGGAGCACAGATACGCAGTATTTT	CASSLPGGSTDTQYF
.	.	TRBV27	TRBJ2-3	TGTGCCAGCAGTTTAGTACGAAGCCGCACAGATACGCAGTATTTT	CASSLVRSRTDTQYF
.	.	TRBV5-1	TRBJ2-2	TGCGCCAGCAGCCCGGGGACAACGAACACCGGGGAGCTGTTTTTT	CASSPGTTNTGELFF
TRBD2	.	TRBV4-1	TRBJ2-3	TGCGCCAGCGGACTTAGCGGGGGGCCCACCGATACGCAGTATTTT	CASGLSGGPTDTQYF
.	.	TRBV13	TRBJ2-1	TGTGCCAGCAGCAACAGTCAACGGAATGAGCAGTTCTTC	CASSNSQRNEQFF
TRBD1	.	TRBV5-4	TRBJ1-2	TGTGCCAGCAGCGTCGGGACAGGGGGCGTCTATGGCTACACCTTC	CASSVGTGGVYGYTF
TRBD1	.	TRBV6-6	TRBJ2-3	TGTGCCAGCAGCCTAGGACAGGGGGCCTTCACAGATACGCAGTATTTT	CASSLGQGAFTDTQYF
TRBD1	.	TRBV5-8	TRBJ1-6	TGTGCCAGCAGTCGGGACAGGGAAAATTCACCCCTCCACTTT	CASSRDRENSPLHF
.	.	TRBV27	TRBJ1-2	TGTGCCAGCAGAGCGGCGGGTTACTATGGCTACACCTTC	CASRAAGYYGYTF
.	many	TRBV30	TRBJ1-5	TGTGCCTGGAGTATTAAGGGGTCTCAGCCCCAGCATTTT	CAWSIKGSQPQHF
TRBD1	few	TRBV4-1	TRBJ1-1	TGCGCCAGCAGCCGATTAACAGGGGAAACTGAAGCTTTCTTT	CASSRLTGETEAFF
.	.	TRBV11-1	TRBJ2-3	TGTGCCAGCAGCTTCCAGGCCGATACGCAGTATTTT	CASSFQADTQYF
TRBD1	.	TRBV5-4	TRBJ2-2	TGTGCCAGCAGCCCCTGGGGCCAGGGGGCCAACACCGGGGAGCTGTTTTTT	CASSPWGQGANTGELFF
TRBD1	.	TRBV4-3	TRBJ2-7	TGCGCCAGCAGCCAAGTGGAGATAGGACAGGGGCCCCCCTACGAGCAGTACTTC	CASSQVEIGQGPPYEQYF
TRBD1	once	TRBV6-1	TRBJ1-2	TGTGCCAGCAGGGACTCGACAGGGGAACTGGCCGGCTACACCTTC	CASRDSTGELAGYTF
.	.	TRBV4-1	TRBJ2-2	TGCGCCAGCACCAAGTTGGACAGGCGGGGCACCGGGGAGCTGTTTTTT	CASTKLDRRGTGELFF
TRBD1	few	TRBV11-1	TRBJ1-3	TGTGCCAGCAGCTTAAAGGGACAGAACTCTGGAAACACCATATATTTT	CASSLKGQNSGNTIYF
TRBD1	.	TRBV28	TRBJ2-7	TGTGCCAGCAGTTTATCCGGGACAGGGCCTACCTACGAGCAGTACTTC	CASSLSGTGPTYEQYF
.	.	TRBV7-9	TRBJ1-1	TGTGCCAGCAGCTTAGATGGGAGAGGGAACACTGAAGCTTTCTTT	CASSLDGRGNTEAFF
.	.	TRBV7-9	TRBJ2-3	TGTGCCAGCAGCCCCGGGGGTTCAGATACGCAGTATTTT	CASSPGGSDTQYF
.	.	TRBV7-2	TRBJ1-5	TGTGCCAGCAGCTTACGGGGCGTGGGGGCGAATAGCAATCAGCCCCAGCATTTT	CASSLRGVGANSNQPQHF
TRBD1	.	TRBV28	TRBJ1-5	TGTGCCAGCAGTTTTACAGGGGGGGACAGCAATCAGCCCCAGCATTTT	CASSFTGGDSNQPQHF
TRBD2	.	TRBV14	TRBJ2-5	TGTGCCAGCAGCCAAGGACTAGCTGTCCAAGAGACCCAGTACTTC	CASSQGLAVQETQYF
TRBD2	.	TRBV14	TRBJ2-7	TGTGCCAGCAGCCAAGATTTCGTATTTCGCGCTAGCGGGGGGGCTACCCACGAGCAGTACTTC	CASSQDFVFRASGGATHEQYF
.	.	TRBV7-9	TRBJ1-1	TGTGCCAGCAGCTTAGCCGGAGCCATGAACACTGAAGCTTTCTTT	CASSLAGAMNTEAFF
TRBD1	.	TRBV29-1	TRBJ1-1	TGCAGCATTGGGGGACGGACAGGAATAGGTACTGAAGCTTTCTTT	CSIGGRTGIGTEAFF
.	.	TRBV5-4	TRBJ1-2	TGTGCCAGCAGCTTGCCCGGCAGGGACTATGGCTACACCTTC	CASSLPGRDYGYTF
.	few	TRBV27	TRBJ1-1	TGTGCCAGCAGCCCGAGGGGGGGGTTGAACACTGAAGCTTTCTTT	CASSPRGGLNTEAFF
TRBD2	.	TRBV4-1	TRBJ2-5	TGCGCCAGCAGCCAAGTAGTCGGGACTAGCGGGGGGATGGGAGAGACCCAGTACTTC	CASSQVVGTSGGMGETQYF
TRBD1	few	TRBV29-1	TRBJ2-2	TGCAGCGGGGGGGTTCAGGGGGCCACCGGGGAGCTGTTTTTT	CSGGVQGATGELFF
TRBD2	few	TRBV4-3	TRBJ2-5	TGCGCCAGCAGCCAAGGCATTGCGGGGGGCCAAGAGACCCAGTACTTC	CASSQGIAGGQETQYF
.	.	TRBV28	TRBJ1-2	TGTGCCAGCAGTTTGGCCAGGCACTATGGCTACACCTTC	CASSLARHYGYTF
.	once	TRBV5-4	TRBJ2-7	TGTGCCAGCAGCTTGGGGTCAGGATCGAACTCCTACGAGCAGTACTTC	CASSLGSGSNSYEQYF
TRBD2	.	TRBV9	TRBJ2-3	TGTGCCAGCAGCGTGGGGGGCGGGGGGGCCGGAGATACGCAGTATTTT	CASSVGGGGAGDTQYF
.	.	TRBV2	TRBJ2-7	TGTGCCAGCAGGGAAACAGGGATGCCCTACGAGCAGTACTTC	CASRETGMPYEQYF
.	.	TRBV5-1	TRBJ2-3	TGCGCCAGCAGCTCAGGACAGGACTATTATACAGATACGCAGTATTTT	CASSSGQDYYTDTQYF